The clone carrying this T cell receptor beta chain is a singleton in its sample. The target antigen is unknown. CDR1 is SGHVS, CDR2 FQNEAQ, per germline. Trimming removed 1 base at V and 2 bases at J, with 18 bases between. The CDR3 is 18 amino acids. The data were produced by immunoSEQ multiplex PCR, yet TCRdb's version contains in-frame clones alone and is incomplete. Found here are around 640,000 clones, around 96% of them singletons; the top ten hold about 0.12%. Naive CD8 isolation took CD45RO-negative cells positively selected for CCR7 and excluded terminally differentiated effector memory CD45RA+ cells. This specimen comes from a study of shared clonotypes between healthy human individuals. Study results and caveats: A few donors shared approximately 5% of their naive CD4 clonotypes. Rarefaction gave evidence that sorted-subset sequencing remained incomplete despite large depth.

The clonotype comes from a woman aged 30 to 39 in good health. The source material was naive CD8+ T cells sorted from blood. This chain uses TRBV7-8 with TRBJ2-1, with D maybe TRBD1 (5 bases). In nucleotides, the CDR3 is TGTGCCAGCAGCTTAGGTGGGGCTAGGCATAGTCCCTACAATGAGCAGTTCTTC. This encodes CASSLGGARHSPYNEQFF. The full variable domain, rest sourced from reference TRBV7-8 and TRBJ2-1, is GAGVSQSPRYKVAKRGQDVALRCDPISGHVSLFWYQQALGQGPEFLTYFQNEAQLDKSGLPSDRFFAERPEGSVSTLKIQRTQQEDSAVYLCASSLGGARHSPYNEQFFGPGTRLTVL.